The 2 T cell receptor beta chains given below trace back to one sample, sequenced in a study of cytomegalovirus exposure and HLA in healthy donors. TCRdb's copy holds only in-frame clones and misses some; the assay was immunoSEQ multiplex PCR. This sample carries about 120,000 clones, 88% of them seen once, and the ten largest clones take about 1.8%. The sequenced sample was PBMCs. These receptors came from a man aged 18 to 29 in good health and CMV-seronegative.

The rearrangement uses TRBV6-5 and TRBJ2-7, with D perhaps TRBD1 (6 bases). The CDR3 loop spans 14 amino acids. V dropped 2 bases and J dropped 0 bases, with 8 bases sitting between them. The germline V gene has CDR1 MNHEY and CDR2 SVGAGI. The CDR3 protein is CASSYGTNSYEQYF. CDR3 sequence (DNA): TGTGCCAGCAGTTACGGGACAAACTCCTACGAGCAGTACTTC.

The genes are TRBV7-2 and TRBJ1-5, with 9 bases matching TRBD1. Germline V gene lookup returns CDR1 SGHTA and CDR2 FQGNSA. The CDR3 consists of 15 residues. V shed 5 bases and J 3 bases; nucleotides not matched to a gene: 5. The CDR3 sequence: CASSTGQGNNQPQHF. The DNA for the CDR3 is TGTGCCAGCAGCACGGGACAGGGAAACAATCAGCCCCAGCATTTT.